These T cell receptor beta chains were read from a single sample in a study of Ad26.COV2.S vaccination and SARS-CoV-2 variants. Sequencing used immunoSEQ multiplex PCR; TCRdb keeps in-frame clones, though not all of them. Seen here are approximately 480,000 clones, 70% to 90% observed once, and the top ten hold around 13%. The source material was peripheral blood, sampled in a trial of Ad26.COV2.S vaccine versus placebo. These receptors all stem from a person aged 18 to 65 who received the Ad26.COV2.S COVID-19 vaccine or a placebo. The CDR3 runs from the conserved cysteine through the conserved F or W. The D gene is left open where the match is weak. Size tells how often a clone was seen (once, few, many) or the class of an expanded clone, and some rows leave it out.

-,TRBV27,TRBJ2-5,-,TGTGCCAGCAGTTTTAACGGCTGGGAGACCCAGTACTTC,CASSFNGWETQYF
-,TRBV4-2,TRBJ1-3,-,TGTGCCAGCAGCCAAGGGGCCCCCTCTGGAAACACCATATATTTT,CASSQGAPSGNTIYF
TRBD1,TRBV6-5,TRBJ2-1,-,TGTGCCAGCGCTCTTGTTACAGGGGGAAATGAGCAGTTCTTC,CASALVTGGNEQFF
-,TRBV2,TRBJ1-4,-,TGTGCCAGCAGTGAAAATTGGGGGGATGAAAAACTGTTTTTT,CASSENWGDEKLFF
-,TRBV5-6,TRBJ2-6,-,TGTGCCAGCAGCATGGGGGGGGCCTCTGGGGCCAACGTCCTGACTTTC,CASSMGGASGANVLTF
TRBD1,TRBV7-9,TRBJ2-3,-,TGTGCCAGCAGCACCCGGGACAGGGTTATCGCAGATACGCAGTATTTT,CASSTRDRVIADTQYF
TRBD1,TRBV28,TRBJ1-1,-,TGTGCCAGCAGTCCTTGGACAGGGGAAGAAGCTTTCTTT,CASSPWTGEEAFF
TRBD2,TRBV27,TRBJ2-4,-,TGTGCCAGCAGGGTGGCGGGAGTCGGCATTCAGTACTTC,CASRVAGVGIQYF
-,TRBV7-2,TRBJ1-1,once,TGTGCCAGCAGCTTAGTTTGGGGCGGCAGGAAGAACACTGAAGCTTTCTTT,CASSLVWGGRKNTEAFF
TRBD2,TRBV4-1,TRBJ2-3,-,TGCGCCAGCAGCCCCCAAGGTAGCGGGTCGGTCACAGATACGCAGTATTTT,CASSPQGSGSVTDTQYF
-,TRBV7-2,TRBJ1-1,-,TGTGCCAGCAGCCTGGGCCCCCAGAACACTGAAGCTTTCTTT,CASSLGPQNTEAFF
-,TRBV4-3,TRBJ2-2,-,TGCGCCAGCAGCCAGCTTCCCAGCACCGGGGAGCTGTTTTTT,CASSQLPSTGELFF
-,TRBV19,TRBJ1-4,-,TGTGCCAGTAGTAAGAGGGACGGACTTAATGAAAAACTGTTTTTT,CASSKRDGLNEKLFF
-,TRBV7-2,TRBJ1-2,-,TGTGCCAGCAGCTTAGCCACAGCATGGCCGCGTAACTATGGCTACACCTTC,CASSLATAWPRNYGYTF
-,TRBV6-2/TRBV6-3,TRBJ2-7,-,TGTGCCAGCAGTTACATAAGTAACGAGCAGTACTTC,CASSYISNEQYF
TRBD1,TRBV28,TRBJ1-5,-,TGTGCCAGCAGTCTACTCCACGGACAGGGTAATCCGCCCCAGCATTTT,CASSLLHGQGNPPQHF
-,TRBV5-6,TRBJ2-3,-,TGTGCCAGCAGCTGGGGCCCTAACACAGATACGCAGTATTTT,CASSWGPNTDTQYF
-,TRBV5-1,TRBJ1-4,-,TGCGCCAGCAGCGCGTTATTAGGGGGTAATGAAAAACTGTTTTTT,CASSALLGGNEKLFF
-,TRBV5-1,TRBJ1-4,-,TGCGCCAGCAGCTTGACAGTTTCAGCAACTAATGAAAAACTGTTTTTT,CASSLTVSATNEKLFF
-,TRBV6-1,TRBJ2-7,-,TGTGCCAGCAGTGAGCAGCTCGGCTCCTACGAGCAGTACTTC,CASSEQLGSYEQYF
-,TRBV5-1,TRBJ2-7,many,TGCGCCAGCAGCCAACAGGTTTACGAAGGCCGTGAGCAGTACTTC,CASSQQVYEGREQYF
TRBD1,TRBV28,TRBJ2-2,-,TGTGCCAGCAGATGGGACAGGGACACCGGGGAGCTGTTTTTT,CASRWDRDTGELFF
TRBD1,TRBV27,TRBJ2-5,once,TGTGCCAGCAGCCAGGACAGGGGGCCTGTAGAGACCCAGTACTTC,CASSQDRGPVETQYF
TRBD1,TRBV7-9,TRBJ1-4,-,TGTGCCAGCAGCCTCAGACAGGGGGAGGGTGAAAAACTGTTTTTT,CASSLRQGEGEKLFF
-,TRBV4-1,TRBJ1-3,few,TGCGCCAGCAGCCAAGGGGACCACTCTGGAAACACCATATATTTT,CASSQGDHSGNTIYF
-,TRBV4-3,TRBJ1-1,-,TGCGCCAGCAGCATTAAACAGGGAGGGGTTGAAGCTTTCTTT,CASSIKQGGVEAFF
-,TRBV27,TRBJ1-2,-,TGTGCCAGCAGCCTAGGCAACGGGGGGGCAGATGGCTACACCTTC,CASSLGNGGADGYTF
-,TRBV3-1/TRBV3-2,TRBJ1-2,-,TGTGCCAGCAGCTGGGTCGGGGGTGGACTGATGAAAAACTATGGCTACACCTTC,CASSWVGGGLMKNYGYTF
-,TRBV27,TRBJ2-1,-,TGTGCCAGCCGCAGGGGAGCGGGTTGGAATGAGCAGTTCTTC,CASRRGAGWNEQFF
-,TRBV7-2,TRBJ1-2,-,TGTGCCAGCAGCTCGGACGTGGGGAGCTATGGCTACACCTTC,CASSSDVGSYGYTF
TRBD1,TRBV10-3,TRBJ2-6,-,TGTGCCATCACCCCCCGGGCGACAGGGACGAGCTCTGGGGCCAACGTCCTGACTTTC,CAITPRATGTSSGANVLTF
-,TRBV5-4,TRBJ2-3,-,TGTGCCAGCAACCCTGGATCTACAGATACGCAGTATTTT,CASNPGSTDTQYF
-,TRBV29-1,TRBJ1-2,-,TGCAGCGTTCGGGACGAACCTACCTATGGCTACACCTTC,CSVRDEPTYGYTF
-,TRBV7-9,TRBJ2-3,-,TGTGCCAGCAGCTCTTACACAGATACGCAGTATTTT,CASSSYTDTQYF
TRBD2,TRBV7-9,TRBJ2-7,-,TGTGCCAGCAGCTCCTTCCGCGGGAGGGCCTCTCAGACCTACGAGCAGTACTTC,CASSSFRGRASQTYEQYF
-,TRBV5-5,TRBJ1-1,-,TGTGCCAGCAGCTTGGAAGGGAAGGGAGCTTTCTTT,CASSLEGKGAFF
-,TRBV7-9,TRBJ1-3,-,TGTGCCAGCAGCGAGTCCGGGAGAAACACCATATATTTT,CASSESGRNTIYF
-,TRBV19,TRBJ1-5,-,TGTGCCAGTAGTATAGGAGGCCTCAATCAGCCCCAGCATTTT,CASSIGGLNQPQHF
-,TRBV5-1,TRBJ2-2,-,TGCGCCAGCAGCTATAGCGGGACAGGGACCGGGGAGCTGTTTTTT,CASSYSGTGTGELFF
-,TRBV27,TRBJ1-3,-,TGTGCCAGCAGAGACTTCTCTGGAAACACCATATATTTT,CASRDFSGNTIYF
-,TRBV28,TRBJ1-4,-,TGTGCCAGCAGTTTACGGGGGGTGGATGAAAAACTGTTTTTT,CASSLRGVDEKLFF
TRBD1,TRBV18,TRBJ1-3,once,TGTGCCAGCTCCCTCAAGCCGGGACAGGCCATAACCGGAGGAAACACCATATATTTT,CASSLKPGQAITGGNTIYF
-,TRBV7-2,TRBJ1-1,-,TGTGCCAGCAGCCTATGGCAGAACACTGAAGCTTTCTTT,CASSLWQNTEAFF
-,TRBV28,TRBJ1-2,-,TGTGCCAGCAGTTTATCTTTCGGGGATGGCTACACCTTC,CASSLSFGDGYTF
TRBD1,TRBV19,TRBJ2-7,-,TGTGCCAGTAGTATACCGGGACAGGGGGCCGGGGCCTACGAGCAGTACTTC,CASSIPGQGAGAYEQYF
-,TRBV5-4,TRBJ2-7,-,TGTGCCAGCCAATACTGGGGCTATTCGATTAAGTACGAGCAGTACTTC,CASQYWGYSIKYEQYF
-,TRBV2,TRBJ1-4,-,TGTGCCAGCAGTGGCCAATCCCCAACTAATGAAAAACTGTTTTTT,CASSGQSPTNEKLFF
-,TRBV6-5,TRBJ2-5,-,TGTGCCAGCAGTTACTTTGAGACCCAGTACTTC,CASSYFETQYF
-,TRBV30,TRBJ1-1,-,TGTGCCTGGAGTGTAGGAGGGAACACTGAAGCTTTCTTT,CAWSVGGNTEAFF
TRBD2,TRBV7-6,TRBJ2-6,once,TGTGCCAGCAGCCAGCGAGCGGGACCTTTCTCTGGGGCCAACGTCCTGACTTTC,CASSQRAGPFSGANVLTF
TRBD1,TRBV5-1,TRBJ2-6,few,TGCGCCAGCAGCCCCCGGACAGGGGCTGGGGCCAACGTCCTGACTTTC,CASSPRTGAGANVLTF
-,TRBV28,TRBJ1-2,once,TGTGCCAGCAGCGAAGCAGGGAACTATGGCTACACCTTC,CASSEAGNYGYTF
TRBD1,TRBV7-6,TRBJ2-7,few,TGTGCCAGCAGCTTAGTCCGGTCCGGGACAGGCCACCGCGAGCAGTACTTC,CASSLVRSGTGHREQYF
-,TRBV28,TRBJ1-5,-,TGTGCCAGCAGTTTCCCCCAGCATTTT,CASSFPQHF
-,TRBV27,TRBJ2-2,-,TGTGCCAGCAGTCCCTACAGGAGCACCGGGGAGCTGTTTTTT,CASSPYRSTGELFF